One and the same sample provided the 23 T cell receptor beta chains below, sequenced in a study of blood T cells in healthy people across ages. Sample-barcoded 5' priming and a J-beta primer mix drove a second PCR of about 6 to 12 cycles. TCRdb re-called the 5' RACE reads with MiXCR, one entry per CDR3 protein. Counted here are about 1.6 million distinct CDR3 sequences, about 32% occurring once; the ten biggest clones make up roughly 10%. Sample: blood. The receptors shown here come from a woman in her twenties or thirties in good health.

This clonotype was seen a handful of times. V gene TRBV20-1 combines with J gene TRBJ2-7; 7 bases agree with TRBD1. This CDR3 spans 14 amino acids. Germline V lookup: CDR1 DFQATT, CDR2 SNEGSKA (reference sequence). The V gene end was trimmed by 4 bases and the J gene end by 0 bases; junction bases not matched to a gene: 6. The CDR3 loop is CSATTGDSSYEQYF. The CDR3 coding sequence is TGCAGTGCTACTACAGGGGATAGCTCCTACGAGCAGTACTTC.

This chain connects TRBV7-9 to TRBJ2-5, with unresolved D. V shed 5 bases and J shed 11 bases, with 24 bases lying between them. This CDR3 has 15 amino acids. Germline loops: CDR1 SEHNR, CDR2 FQNEAQ (reference sequence). The CDR3 region is CASSPVWAYSGEQYF. The CDR3 nucleotides read TGTGCCAGCAGCCCTGTTTGGGCGTATTCTGGTGAGCAGTACTTC.

This clonotype was recorded a few times. V is TRBV7-8 and J is TRBJ2-5, with a tentative D call TRBD2 (5 bases). Germline V gene lookup returns CDR1 SGHVS and CDR2 FQNEAQ. CDR3 length: 16 amino acids. The ends were cut back, 6 bases at V and 4 bases at J, with 21 bases in the middle. CDR3 nucleotides: TGTGCCAGCAGTCCTTCCGCGGGCGGACGATTAGAGACCCAGTACTTC. Translation gives CASSPSAGGRLETQYF.

This clonotype has just a few counts. At one end, the junction sequence differs from germline, possibly due to a read error. J is TRBJ2-1 and V is TRBV6-6, with 9 bases identical to TRBD2. This CDR3 is 15 amino acids long. Germline lookup yields CDR1 MNHNY and CDR2 SVGAGI (reference sequence). CDR3: CASSYQRGAYNEQFF. The CDR3, as DNA: TGTGCCAGCAGTTACCAGCGGGGGGCCTATAATGAGCAGTTCTTC.

V is TRBV5-1 and J is TRBJ2-5; the match to TRBD1 covers 7 bases. The last part of the DNA fits TRBJ2-7 better; the J call may be wrong. Germline lookup yields CDR1 SGHRS and CDR2 YFSETQ. CDR3 size: 15 residues. CDR3 amino acids: CASAKTPGQSYEQYF. CDR3 in DNA: TGCGCCAGCGCAAAAACCCCGGGACAGAGCTACGAGCAGTACTTC.

This clonotype was observed a handful of times. The rearrangement joins TRBV11-2 to TRBJ1-4, with D tentatively TRBD1 (6 bases). Germline V gene lookup returns CDR1 SGHAT and CDR2 FQNNGV. V dropped 1 base and J dropped 5 bases, with 11 bases sitting between them. The length of the CDR3 is 15 residues. The CDR3 DNA follows: TGTGCCAGCAGCTTAGGGCTGGGGACAAATGAAAAACTGTTTTTT. Its translation: CASSLGLGTNEKLFF.

The table lists this clonotype with many counts. J is TRBJ2-7 and V is TRBV14, with 8 bases fitting TRBD1. CDR3 length: 15 residues. The junction had 11 bases not matched to a gene; V was cut back by 1 base and J by 9 bases. Germline CDR1 reads SGHDN; CDR2 reads FVKESK. The CDR3 region has the DNA TGTGCCAGCAGCCAAGCCGGGACAGGTATTCTTGTGCAGTACTTC. It specifies CASSQAGTGILVQYF.

In this sample, this clonotype turned up a few times. This chain joins TRBV20-1 and TRBJ1-2; D gene unclear. V lost 0 bases to trimming and J lost 7 bases, with 18 bases between them. Germline CDR1 is DFQATT and CDR2 is SNEGSKA (reference sequence). The CDR3 consists of 15 residues. CDR3: CSARDGEPAKSGYTF. The CDR3 DNA is TGCAGTGCTAGAGATGGAGAGCCAGCGAAGAGTGGCTACACCTTC.

This clonotype was detected only a few times. The CDR3 coding sequence is TGTGCCAGCAGTTTCTCCCCCTATAATTCACCCCTCCACTTT. Translation: CASSFSPYNSPLHF. The gene calls are TRBV7-7 and TRBJ1-6; D is undetermined. The V gene lost 6 bases and the J gene lost 2 bases, with 8 bases spanning the gap. The germline V gene has CDR1 SSHAT and CDR2 FNYEAQ (reference sequence). The CDR3 runs to 14 residues.

The chain combines TRBV20-1 with TRBJ1-5, with 7 bases aligning to TRBD1. Germline loops: CDR1 DFQATT, CDR2 SNEGSKA (reference sequence). The CDR3 spans 13 residues. Trimming took 5 bases from V and 7 from J; bases not matched to a gene: 8. The CDR3 DNA reads as TGCAGTGCTCCAGGGGGGGATCGACAGCCCCAGCATTTT. It is translated as CSAPGGDRQPQHF.

This chain links TRBV4-2 with TRBJ2-7; 8 bases agree with TRBD2. The CDR3 length is 19 residues. V was pared by 0 bases and J by 4 bases, with 17 bases of the junction left unmatched. Germline CDR1 and CDR2: LGHNA and YNFKEQ. CDR3 DNA sequence: TGTGCCAGCAGCCAAGAGCTTGGTATCGGGAGGGCCGGGGGGTACGAGCAGTACTTC. Translation gives CASSQELGIGRAGGYEQYF.

This clonotype occurred a few times. The chain combines TRBV20-1 with TRBJ1-2; 12 bases match TRBD1. The CDR3 is 18 residues long. The V gene end was trimmed by 0 bases and the J gene end by 0 bases; junction bases not matched to a gene: 8. Germline CDR1 DFQATT, CDR2 SNEGSKA (reference sequence). DNA of the CDR3: TGCAGTGCTAGAGACGGTAGGGGACAGGGGGCTGCTAACTATGGCTACACCTTC. This encodes CSARDGRGQGAANYGYTF.

The chain links TRBV29-1 to TRBJ2-2, with TRBD1 as a possible D gene (6 bases). Per germline, CDR1 SQVTM and CDR2 ANQGSEA. Trimming stripped 7 bases from V and 0 bases from J, with 12 bases between. The CDR3 has 14 amino acids. The CDR3 coding sequence is TGCAGCGCCGGACAGTCCGCGAACACCGGGGAGCTGTTTTTT. This encodes CSAGQSANTGELFF.

Only a few counts were recorded for this clonotype. The chain carries TRBV4-1 and TRBJ2-3; D perhaps matches TRBD1 (7 bases). From germline, CDR1 is MGHRA and CDR2 YSYEKL. This CDR3 has 15 residues. Trimming left V 4 bases short and J 5 bases short, with 16 bases between. CDR3 in amino acids: CASSPQGGMRDTQYF. CDR3 sequence (DNA): TGCGCCAGCAGCCCTCAGGGGGGTATGCGAGATACGCAGTATTTT.

V and J are TRBV3-1 and TRBJ2-5; possibly TRBD1 or TRBD2 for D (5 bases each). The germline CDR1 and CDR2 sequences are LGHDT and YNNKEL (reference sequence). The CDR3 runs to 14 residues. Trimming cost V 4 bases and J 2 bases, with 11 bases left between them. CDR3 sequence: CASSLTWGQETQYF. CDR3 bases: TGTGCCAGCAGCCTGACATGGGGGCAAGAGACCCAGTACTTC.

A remark on this clonotype: A much larger clone sits a single nucleotide away, making a read error possible. The chain links TRBV5-1 to TRBJ1-1, with D possibly being TRBD1 (6 bases). The CDR3 runs 17 residues. From germline, CDR1 is SGHRS and CDR2 YFSETQ. V dropped 1 base and J dropped 5 bases, with 21 bases sitting between them. In DNA, the CDR3 is TGCGCCAGCAGCTTGCGGTCCACGAGGGGGTTCAATACTGAAGCTTTCTTT. Translated: CASSLRSTRGFNTEAFF. Looking up the rest from reference TRBV5-1 and TRBJ1-1 gives the full variable domain: KAGVTQTPRYLIKTRGQQVTLSCSPISGHRSVSWYQQTPGQGLQFLFEYFSETQRNKGNFPGRFSGRQFSNSRSEMNVSTLELGDSALYLCASSLRSTRGFNTEAFFGQGTRLTVV.

This clonotype was recorded a few times. A much larger clonotype is one base distant, so this may be a read error. This sequence joins TRBV10-3 and TRBJ2-3; 7 positions agree with TRBD2. V was clipped by 8 bases and J by 1 base; unmatched bases: 9. In germline, CDR1 is ENHRY, CDR2 SYGVKD. The CDR3 is made up of 15 amino acids. CDR3 DNA: TGTGCCATCGCGGTGGGCGGGGGTCGCACAGATACGCAGTATTTT. Translated, it gives CAIAVGGGRTDTQYF.

The V gene is TRBV10-3, the J gene TRBJ1-4, with D perhaps TRBD1 (6 bases). The V gene's germline CDR1 is ENHRY and CDR2 SYGVKD. Trimming stripped 2 bases from V and 0 bases from J, with 13 bases between. The CDR3 is 17 residues long. CDR3 bases: TGTGCCATCAGTGAGGACAGGACCTCCGCAACTAATGAAAAACTGTTTTTT. It encodes CAISEDRTSATNEKLFF.

The chain joins TRBV20-1 to TRBJ1-2; a possible D gene is TRBD1 (5 bases). Looked up from germline, CDR1 is DFQATT and CDR2 is SNEGSKA (reference sequence). Trimming took off 6 bases at V and 5 bases at J, with 16 bases between the two ends. This CDR3 is built from 13 residues. The CDR3 DNA reads as TGCAGTGCCAAAGGGGTGGAACGGTATGGCTACACCTTC. Translated, it gives CSAKGVERYGYTF.

The rearrangement joins TRBV28 to TRBJ2-3; 8 bases fit TRBD2. Germline-derived CDR1 and CDR2 are MDHEN and SYDVKM. The trim removed 5 bases at V and 1 base at J, leaving 8 bases unmatched. This CDR3 comprises 16 residues. CDR3 sequence: CASSNSGRSGTDTQYF. The CDR3 bases are TGTGCCAGCAGTAACAGCGGGAGATCTGGCACAGATACGCAGTATTTT.

The V call is TRBV27, the J call TRBJ2-3; 14 nucleotides line up with TRBD2. Germline CDR1 and CDR2: MNHEY and SMNVEV (reference sequence). The CDR3 sequence is 16 residues long. The junction had 7 bases not matched to a gene; V was cut back by 6 bases and J by 5 bases. DNA of the CDR3: TGTGCCAGCAGGGCGACTAGCGGGAGGGTAAGAGATACGCAGTATTTT. This encodes CASRATSGRVRDTQYF.

This clonotype was seen many times. This sequence joins TRBV2 and TRBJ2-7; 13 bases match TRBD2. Germline V gene sequence: CDR1 SNHLY, CDR2 FYNNEI. V trimming: 6 bases; J trimming: 2 bases; junction bases outside the gene matches: 4. The CDR3 runs 15 residues. CDR3 sequence: CASSTGTSGAYEQYF. The CDR3 nucleotides are TGTGCCAGCAGCACCGGGACTAGCGGGGCCTACGAGCAGTACTTC.

V is TRBV20-1 and J is TRBJ1-4; D not resolved. V lost 4 bases, J lost 0 bases, and 12 bases lay in between. Germline CDR1 reads DFQATT; CDR2 reads SNEGSKA (reference sequence). This CDR3 region has 15 residues. In DNA, the CDR3 is TGCAGTGCTAACCCTGTGGGTGCAACTAATGAAAAACTGTTTTTT. Protein product: CSANPVGATNEKLFF.